The 30 T cell receptor beta chains listed next were all sequenced from one sample in a study of shared clonotypes between healthy human individuals. Data came from immunoSEQ multiplex PCR; TCRdb stores just in-frame clones and leaves some out. The sample yields around 200,000 clones, 66% seen once. Sequences were obtained from memory CD4+ T cells sorted from blood. Regarding subset: CD45RA-negative fraction. The receptors here all came from a man aged 25 to 40 in good health.

This sequence joins TRBV19 and TRBJ2-1; 8 positions agree with TRBD2. CDR3 size: 16 residues. Germline CDR1 LNHDA, CDR2 SQIVND (reference sequence). J lost 2 bases, V lost 4 bases, and 7 bases had no gene match. In nucleotides, the CDR3 is TGTGCCAGTAGTACGACAGCGGGAGCCCCCTACAATGAGCAGTTCTTC. This sequence encodes CASSTTAGAPYNEQFF. Full variable domain (rest looked up from reference TRBV19 and TRBJ2-1): DGGITQSPKYLFRKEGQNVTLSCEQNLNHDAMYWYRQDPGQGLRLIYYSQIVNDFQKGDIAEGYSVSREKKESFPLTVTSAQKNPTAFYLCASSTTAGAPYNEQFFGPGTRLTVL.

The chain combines TRBV28 with TRBJ2-5; weak D call: TRBD1 (5 bases). Germline V gene sequence: CDR1 MDHEN, CDR2 SYDVKM. CDR3 length: 12 residues. The V gene lost 5 bases and the J gene lost 2 bases, with 6 bases spanning the gap. CDR3 bases: TGTGCCAGCAGTCGACAGCAAGAGACCCAGTACTTC. This encodes CASSRQQETQYF.

There are a few counts of this clone. V usage is TRBV5-4 and J usage is TRBJ1-2; D gene uncertain. The length of the CDR3 is 14 residues. Germline values: CDR1 SGHNT, CDR2 YYREEE (reference sequence). Trimming pared 4 bases from V and 7 bases from J, leaving 17 bases between. DNA of the CDR3: TGTGCCAGCAGCCCTGAACGAGGGCGAGGTGGCTACACCTTC. It encodes CASSPERGRGGYTF.

The chain has TRBV7-8 and TRBJ2-2; 9 positions match TRBD1. Germline CDR1 and CDR2: SGHVS and FQNEAQ. The CDR3 sequence is 15 residues long. V lost 5 bases, J lost 2 bases, and 3 bases stayed unmatched. Here the CDR3 DNA reads TGTGCCAGCAGCACACAGGGGGCAAACACCGGGGAGCTGTTTTTT. Translating it yields CASSTQGANTGELFF.

This chain joins TRBV29-1 and TRBJ2-5; 7 nucleotides agree with TRBD1. The trim removed 8 bases at V and 6 bases at J, leaving 6 bases unmatched. The CDR3 is 11 amino acids. Germline-derived CDR1 and CDR2 are SQVTM and ANQGSEA. In nucleotides, the CDR3 is TGCAGCATATCACAGGGGAAGACCCAGTACTTC. Translated: CSISQGKTQYF. Together with reference TRBV29-1 and TRBJ2-5, the CDR3 gives the full variable domain: SAVISQKPSRDICQRGTSLTIQCQVDSQVTMMFWYRQQPGQSLTLIATANQGSEATYESGFVIDKFPISRPNLTFSTLTVSNMSPEDSSIYLCSISQGKTQYFGPGTRLLVL.

The chain couples TRBV18 to TRBJ2-1; perhaps TRBD1 as D (5 bases). V was trimmed by 6 bases and J by 4 bases, leaving 13 bases between them. Germline V lookup: CDR1 KGHSH, CDR2 LQKENI. This CDR3 spans 14 amino acids. The CDR3 spells CASSQLDRYNEQFF. Written as DNA, the CDR3 is TGTGCCAGCTCGCAACTCGACAGATACAATGAGCAGTTCTTC.

V usage is TRBV10-3 and J usage is TRBJ1-2; no firm D call. Germline values: CDR1 ENHRY, CDR2 SYGVKD. The CDR3 runs 13 residues. Trimming shortened V by 7 bases and J by 3 bases, and 12 bases separated the two germline ends. CDR3 coding DNA: TGTGCCATCATGCCCGACCCAGACTATGGCTACACCTTC. Protein product: CAIMPDPDYGYTF.

The rearrangement uses TRBV4-2 and TRBJ2-3, with unresolved D. CDR1 LGHNA and CDR2 YNFKEQ come from the germline V gene. The CDR3 consists of 16 residues. Trimming pared 1 base from V and 4 bases from J, leaving 15 bases between. CDR3 nucleotides: TGTGCCAGCAGCCAAGCACGCACACAGTTGGCAGATACGCAGTATTTT. Its translation: CASSQARTQLADTQYF.

This rearrangement joins TRBV10-3 to TRBJ1-2; a possible D gene is TRBD1 (6 bases). Trimming left V 3 bases short and J 1 base short, with 12 bases between. Looked up from germline, CDR1 is ENHRY and CDR2 is SYGVKD. The CDR3 loop spans 15 amino acids. The CDR3 region is CAISDPQGHNYGYTF. CDR3 bases: TGTGCCATCAGTGATCCACAGGGCCATAACTATGGCTACACCTTC.

This chain uses TRBV2 with TRBJ2-1; D gene uncertain. CDR3 size: 14 residues. Per the germline V gene, CDR1 is SNHLY and CDR2 is FYNNEI. Between the trimmed V and J ends, which lost 4 bases and 4 bases, there was a span of 11 bases. The CDR3 region is CASSVSLLYNEQFF. In nucleotides, the CDR3 is TGTGCCAGCAGTGTCAGCCTACTTTACAATGAGCAGTTCTTC. The full variable domain, its missing parts supplied by reference TRBV2 and TRBJ2-1, is EPEVTQTPSHQVTQMGQEVILRCVPISNHLYFYWYRQILGQKVEFLVSFYNNEISEKSEIFDDQFSVERPDGSNFTLKIRSTKLEDSAMYFCASSVSLLYNEQFFGPGTRLTVL.

This sequence joins TRBV7-2 and TRBJ1-1; D may be TRBD1 (5 bases). V lost 2 bases to trimming and J lost 1 base, with 11 bases between them. Germline-derived CDR1 and CDR2 are SGHTA and FQGNSA. The CDR3 sequence is 15 residues long. CDR3: CASSLFAGTNTEAFF. The DNA of the CDR3 is TGTGCCAGCAGCTTATTCGCAGGGACGAACACTGAAGCTTTCTTT.

This chain joins TRBV7-9 and TRBJ2-1, with a possible D match to TRBD2 (6 bases). The CDR3 covers 16 residues. Germline values: CDR1 SEHNR, CDR2 FQNEAQ (reference sequence). V lost 5 bases and J 4 bases, leaving 18 bases between the germline ends. DNA for the CDR3: TGTGCCAGCAGCCCGCGGGACTCGCGGGTATACAATGAGCAGTTCTTC. Protein: CASSPRDSRVYNEQFF.

V usage is TRBV14 and J usage is TRBJ2-5, with D unclear. The V gene's germline CDR1 is SGHDN and CDR2 FVKESK. Deletions cut 2 bases from V and 5 bases from J, with 12 bases between. The CDR3 loop spans 14 amino acids. Here the CDR3 DNA reads TGTGCCAGCAGCCAATCCCCCTTTATGGAGACCCAGTACTTC. Protein sequence: CASSQSPFMETQYF.

This clone was seen only a few times. The rearrangement uses TRBV6-1 and TRBJ1-2; D perhaps matches TRBD1 (5 bases). Germline V gene lookup returns CDR1 MNHNS and CDR2 SASEGT. The CDR3 is 14 residues long. Trimming took off 2 bases at V and 4 bases at J, with 11 bases between the two ends. The CDR3 sequence: CASSEMSGTYGYTF. CDR3 DNA sequence: TGTGCCAGCAGTGAAATGTCAGGGACCTATGGCTACACCTTC.

The chain couples TRBV28 to TRBJ1-1; D is uncertain. The CDR3 extends over 13 amino acids. The germline V gene encodes CDR1 MDHEN and CDR2 SYDVKM. Trimming cost V 6 bases and J 4 bases, with 12 bases left between them. CDR3 loop: CASRRFGGTEAFF. CDR3 nucleotides: TGTGCCAGCAGAAGGTTTGGTGGCACTGAAGCTTTCTTT. Looking up the rest from reference TRBV28 and TRBJ1-1 gives the full variable domain: DVKVTQSSRYLVKRTGEKVFLECVQDMDHENMFWYRQDPGLGLRLIYFSYDVKMKEKGDIPEGYSVSREKKERFSLILESASTNQTSMYLCASRRFGGTEAFFGQGTRLTVV.

In its sample, this clone was seen many times. V gene TRBV6-5 combines with J gene TRBJ2-6; D uncertain. Trimming took off 3 bases at V and 3 bases at J, with 6 bases between the two ends. CDR3 size: 14 residues. Germline CDR1 reads MNHEY; CDR2 reads SVGAGI. In nucleotides, the CDR3 is TGTGCCAGCAGTTATTTGGGTGGGGCCAACGTCCTGACTTTC. This sequence encodes CASSYLGGANVLTF.

The chain is built from TRBV18 and TRBJ1-2; TRBD1 might be the D (5 bases). V lost 6 bases to trimming and J lost 6 bases, with 20 bases between them. CDR1 and CDR2 from the germline V gene are KGHSH and LQKENI. This CDR3 contains 15 residues. CDR3 region: CASSPDRTNPDGYTF. DNA for the CDR3: TGTGCCAGCTCGCCGGACCGGACAAATCCCGATGGCTACACCTTC.

The chain is built from TRBV10-3 and TRBJ2-6; D gene uncertain. V was cut by 1 base and J by 1 base, with 11 bases left in between. Germline CDR1 and CDR2: ENHRY and SYGVKD. The CDR3 is made up of 17 amino acids. DNA for the CDR3: TGTGCCATCAGTGAGTTCCTGGCAGGATCTGGGGCCAACGTCCTGACTTTC. It translates to CAISEFLAGSGANVLTF.

The chain couples TRBV18 to TRBJ2-7; TRBD1 matches at 10 bases. CDR1 is KGHSH, CDR2 LQKENI, per germline. V lost 0 bases, J lost 2 bases, and 1 base stayed unmatched. The CDR3 totals 15 residues. CDR3 sequence: CASSPPGQGTYEQYF. CDR3 DNA: TGTGCCAGCTCACCACCGGGACAGGGGACCTACGAGCAGTACTTC.

In DNA, the CDR3 is TGTGCCAGCAGCTTACAGGGCTTTGGGACCCAGTACTTC. This sequence encodes CASSLQGFGTQYF. This chain links TRBV7-8 with TRBJ2-5, with D maybe TRBD1 (5 bases). This CDR3 has 13 residues. Looked up from germline, CDR1 is SGHVS and CDR2 is FQNEAQ. Trimming removed 2 bases from V and 7 bases from J, with 11 bases in between.

The V call is TRBV4-2, the J call TRBJ2-1, with 9 bases fitting TRBD2. The CDR3 loop spans 17 amino acids. The germline V gene encodes CDR1 LGHNA and CDR2 YNFKEQ. With 2 bases clipped from V and 3 bases from J, the junction kept 8 bases outside the gene matches. The CDR3 DNA follows: TGTGCCAGCAGCCAATCCATAGCGGGAGTTGTCTACAATGAGCAGTTCTTC. Translation gives CASSQSIAGVVYNEQFF.

The count of this clone is one. The V and J genes are TRBV6-6 and TRBJ2-5; TRBD1 or TRBD2 may be the D gene (5 bases each). Between the trimmed V and J ends, which lost 2 bases and 5 bases, there was a span of 15 bases. In germline, CDR1 is MNHNY, CDR2 SVGAGI (reference sequence). There are 15 residues in the CDR3. The CDR3 coding sequence is TGTGCCAGCAGTTACGAGGGGATCAGGCGGGAGACCCAGTACTTC. Protein product: CASSYEGIRRETQYF.

This clone was seen only a few times. DNA of the CDR3: TGTGCCAGCAGTGAGTCTAGCTGGGGACAAGAGACCCAGTACTTC. It encodes CASSESSWGQETQYF. The chain couples TRBV2 to TRBJ2-5, with TRBD2 as a possible D gene (5 bases). CDR1 is SNHLY, CDR2 FYNNEI, per germline. The CDR3 loop spans 15 amino acids. Trimming removed 3 bases from V and 2 bases from J, with 13 bases in between.

This clone was found once. The CDR3 sequence: CASSSRRGTEAFF. The DNA for the CDR3 is TGTGCCAGCAGCTCTCGTAGGGGCACTGAAGCTTTCTTT. The V and J genes are TRBV7-2 and TRBJ1-1; a weak D match, TRBD1 (5 bases). V was cut by 4 bases and J by 4 bases, with 10 bases left in between. CDR1 and CDR2 (germline): SGHTA, FQGNSA. The CDR3 loop spans 13 amino acids.

This clone was counted a single time. The chain joins TRBV6-1 to TRBJ2-4; D remains ambiguous. The germline V gene has CDR1 MNHNS and CDR2 SASEGT. The CDR3 totals 11 residues. Trimming shortened V by 6 bases and J by 9 bases, and 9 bases separated the two germline ends. CDR3 loop: CASRSSPIQYF. CDR3 DNA: TGTGCCAGCAGATCCAGCCCCATTCAGTACTTC.

The gene calls are TRBV6-9 and TRBJ1-5; TRBD1 is a possible D gene (6 bases). From germline, CDR1 is MNHGY and CDR2 SVAAGI. The CDR3 runs to 15 residues. Trimming took off 3 bases at V and 2 bases at J, with 11 bases between the two ends. The CDR3 is CASSYLGGRNQPQHF. The CDR3 nucleotides are TGTGCCAGCAGTTACTTAGGGGGGCGCAATCAGCCCCAGCATTTT.

This clone was seen once. The chain has TRBV7-9 and TRBJ2-3, with TRBD1 matching over 8 bases. CDR3 size: 17 residues. V dropped 5 bases and J dropped 6; count of bases not matched to a gene: 16. The V gene's germline CDR1 is SEHNR and CDR2 FQNEAQ (reference sequence). CDR3 region: CASSHEITGTGPDTQYF. CDR3 DNA: TGTGCCAGCAGCCATGAAATTACAGGGACAGGCCCCGATACGCAGTATTTT.

The rearrangement uses TRBV18 and TRBJ2-7; 10 nucleotides align to TRBD1. This CDR3 has 16 residues. Trimming cost V 5 bases and J 6 bases; bases outside gene matches: 13. Germline CDR1 and CDR2: KGHSH and LQKENI. The CDR3 coding sequence is TGTGCCAGCTCATCTACCGGGACAGGGGCGTCTCGCGAGCAGTACTTC. It translates to CASSSTGTGASREQYF.

V gene TRBV5-4 combines with J gene TRBJ2-3, with 8 nucleotides matching TRBD1. This CDR3 is 16 amino acids long. Trimming at V came to 0 bases and at J to 3 bases, leaving 6 bases not matched to a gene. Per germline, CDR1 SGHNT and CDR2 YYREEE (reference sequence). DNA for the CDR3: TGTGCCAGCAGCTTGGCCGCCAGGGGGCCTACAGATACGCAGTATTTT. Its translation is CASSLAARGPTDTQYF.

The chain recombines TRBV5-4 with TRBJ2-6; no firm D call. V was shortened by 4 bases and J by 1 base, with 3 bases between the two germline ends. Per the germline V gene, CDR1 is SGHNT and CDR2 is YYREEE (reference sequence). The CDR3 length is 13 residues. DNA of the CDR3: TGTGCCAGCAGCCGTTCTGGGGCCAACGTCCTGACTTTC. Residues: CASSRSGANVLTF.